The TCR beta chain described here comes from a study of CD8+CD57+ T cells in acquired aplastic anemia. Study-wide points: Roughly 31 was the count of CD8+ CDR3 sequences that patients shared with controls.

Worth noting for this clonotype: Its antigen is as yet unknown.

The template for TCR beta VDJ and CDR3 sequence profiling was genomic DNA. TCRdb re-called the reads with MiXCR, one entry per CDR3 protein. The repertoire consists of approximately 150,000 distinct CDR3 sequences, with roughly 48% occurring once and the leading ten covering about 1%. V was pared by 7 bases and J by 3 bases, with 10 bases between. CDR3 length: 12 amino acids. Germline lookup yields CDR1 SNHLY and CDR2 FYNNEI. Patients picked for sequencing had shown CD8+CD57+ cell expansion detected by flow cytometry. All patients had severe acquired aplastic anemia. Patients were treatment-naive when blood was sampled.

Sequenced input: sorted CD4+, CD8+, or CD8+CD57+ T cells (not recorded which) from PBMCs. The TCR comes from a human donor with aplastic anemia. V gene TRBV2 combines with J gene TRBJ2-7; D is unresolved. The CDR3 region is CASMGGRYEQYF. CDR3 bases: TGTGCCAGCATGGGCGGACGCTACGAGCAGTACTTC.